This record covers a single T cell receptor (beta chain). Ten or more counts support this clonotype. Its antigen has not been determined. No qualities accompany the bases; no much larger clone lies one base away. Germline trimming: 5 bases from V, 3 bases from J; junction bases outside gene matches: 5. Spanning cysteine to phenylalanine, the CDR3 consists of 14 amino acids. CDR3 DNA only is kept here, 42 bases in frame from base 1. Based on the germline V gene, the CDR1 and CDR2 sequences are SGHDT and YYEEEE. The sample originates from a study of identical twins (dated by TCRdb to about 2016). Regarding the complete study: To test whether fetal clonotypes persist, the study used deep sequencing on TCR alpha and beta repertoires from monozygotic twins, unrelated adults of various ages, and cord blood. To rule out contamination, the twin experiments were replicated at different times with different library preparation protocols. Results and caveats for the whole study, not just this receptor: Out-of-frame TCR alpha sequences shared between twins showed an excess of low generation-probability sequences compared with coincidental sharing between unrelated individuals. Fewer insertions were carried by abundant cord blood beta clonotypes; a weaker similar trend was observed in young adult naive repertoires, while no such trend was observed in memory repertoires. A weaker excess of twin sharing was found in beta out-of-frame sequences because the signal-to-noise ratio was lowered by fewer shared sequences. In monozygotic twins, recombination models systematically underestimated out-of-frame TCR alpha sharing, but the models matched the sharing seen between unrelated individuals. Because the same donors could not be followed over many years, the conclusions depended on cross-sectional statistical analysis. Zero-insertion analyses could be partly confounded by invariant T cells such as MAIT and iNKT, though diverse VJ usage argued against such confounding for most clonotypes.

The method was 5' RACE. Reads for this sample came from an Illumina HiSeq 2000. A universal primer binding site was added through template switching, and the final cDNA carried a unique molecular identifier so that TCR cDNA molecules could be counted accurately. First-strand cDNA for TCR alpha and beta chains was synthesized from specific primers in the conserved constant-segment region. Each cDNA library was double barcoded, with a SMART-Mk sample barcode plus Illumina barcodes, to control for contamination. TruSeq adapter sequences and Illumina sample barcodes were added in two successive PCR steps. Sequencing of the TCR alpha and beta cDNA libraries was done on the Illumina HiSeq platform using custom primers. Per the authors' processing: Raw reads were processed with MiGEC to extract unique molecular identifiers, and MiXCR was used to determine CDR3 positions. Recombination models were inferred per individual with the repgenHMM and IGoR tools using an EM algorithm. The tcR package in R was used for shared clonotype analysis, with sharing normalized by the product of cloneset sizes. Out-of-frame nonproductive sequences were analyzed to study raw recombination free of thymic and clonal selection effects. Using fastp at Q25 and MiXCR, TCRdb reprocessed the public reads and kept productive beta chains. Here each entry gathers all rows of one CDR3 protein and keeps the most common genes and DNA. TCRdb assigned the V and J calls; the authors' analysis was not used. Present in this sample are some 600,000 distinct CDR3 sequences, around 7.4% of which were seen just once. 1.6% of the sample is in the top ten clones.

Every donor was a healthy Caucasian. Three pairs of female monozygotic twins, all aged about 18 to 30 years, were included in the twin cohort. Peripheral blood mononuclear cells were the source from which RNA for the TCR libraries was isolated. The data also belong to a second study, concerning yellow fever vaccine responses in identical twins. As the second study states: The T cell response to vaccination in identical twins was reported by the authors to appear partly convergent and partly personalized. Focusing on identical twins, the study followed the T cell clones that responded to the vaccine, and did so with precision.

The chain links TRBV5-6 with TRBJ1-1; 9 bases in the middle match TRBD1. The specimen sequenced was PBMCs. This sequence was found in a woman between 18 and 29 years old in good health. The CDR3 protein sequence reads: CASRPRDRDTEAFF. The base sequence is TGTGCCAGCAGACCCCGGGACAGGGACACTGAAGCTTTCTTT.